This T cell receptor beta chain was sequenced for a study of blood T cell repertoires in COVID-19. V was trimmed by 2 bases and J by 5 bases, leaving 13 bases between them. The CDR3 is made up of 15 amino acids. Germline CDR1 is SGHTA and CDR2 is FQGNSA. Recruited during active infection, patients (from Seattle) were subsequently followed longitudinally. TCRdb's table, derived via immunoSEQ multiplex PCR, lists solely in-frame clones and lacks some. The sample yields about 170,000 clones, about nine tenths seen once. This TCR came from a man younger than 30 with COVID-19, enrolled during active disease. The chain has TRBV7-2 and TRBJ1-5; possibly TRBD1 for D (6 bases). The specimen sequenced was peripheral blood. CDR3 sequence (DNA): TGTGCCAGCAGCTTATGGGCAGGGGTGGATCAGCCCCAGCATTTT. Translated: CASSLWAGVDQPQHF.